What follows are 24 T cell receptor beta chains derived from one specimen sequenced in a study of T cell changes during pregnancy in multiple sclerosis. Here immunoSEQ multiplex PCR was the method, and the copy in TCRdb shows in-frame clones only, minus some. The sample records approximately 65,000 clones, 85% to 95% being singletons. Sequenced material: CD8+ T cells from peripheral blood mononuclear cells, taken in the third trimester of pregnancy. The source is a female donor in good health, enrolled as a control in a pregnancy study.

The V call is TRBV4-1, the J call TRBJ2-7, with TRBD1 matching over 10 bases. Per germline, CDR1 MGHRA and CDR2 YSYEKL. The CDR3 runs to 16 residues. V was pared by 4 bases and J by 7 bases, with 13 bases of the junction left unmatched. The CDR3 protein is CASSPPPGQGSGEQYF. The CDR3, as DNA: TGCGCCAGCAGCCCACCCCCGGGACAGGGGAGCGGAGAGCAGTACTTC.

This chain links TRBV4-1 with TRBJ1-1; 7 bases map to TRBD1. From germline, CDR1 is MGHRA and CDR2 YSYEKL. V dropped 3 bases and J dropped 1; count of bases not matched to a gene: 5. CDR3 length: 15 residues. The CDR3 region is CASSQATGTNTEAFF. CDR3 nucleotides: TGCGCCAGCAGCCAGGCGACAGGGACGAACACTGAAGCTTTCTTT.

The rearrangement uses TRBV29-1 and TRBJ2-7; possibly TRBD2 for D (5 bases). The CDR3 extends over 13 amino acids. V was shortened by 6 bases and J by 5 bases, with 17 bases between the two germline ends. From germline, CDR1 is SQVTM and CDR2 ANQGSEA. This chain's CDR3 is CSVGEVGVHEQYF. The CDR3, as DNA: TGCAGCGTGGGAGAAGTAGGAGTCCACGAGCAGTACTTC.

This chain joins TRBV18 and TRBJ1-2, with 11 bases identical to TRBD1. The CDR3 runs 15 residues. The germline V gene encodes CDR1 KGHSH and CDR2 LQKENI. J lost 7 bases, V lost 0 bases, and 4 bases had no gene match. The DNA of the CDR3 is TGTGCCAGCTCACCACCGGACAGGGGGCAAAGTGGCTACACCTTC. Its translation: CASSPPDRGQSGYTF.

V gene TRBV19 combines with J gene TRBJ1-1; 7 bases map to TRBD1. Germline CDR1 reads LNHDA; CDR2 reads SQIVND (reference sequence). This CDR3 is built from 15 residues. Unmatched junction bases numbered 11, after V lost 6 bases and J lost 4 bases. This chain's CDR3 is CASSRTGEQSTEAFF. The CDR3 nucleotides are TGTGCCAGTAGCCGAACAGGGGAACAGAGCACTGAAGCTTTCTTT.

V gene TRBV4-3 combines with J gene TRBJ2-2; D is undetermined. CDR1 and CDR2 (germline): LGHNA, YSLEER. The V end lost 0 bases, the J end lost 4 bases, and 15 bases lay between the germline ends. CDR3 length: 17 amino acids. The DNA for the CDR3 is TGCGCCAGCAGCCAAGATTCCCCGCGCAGAGGCACCGGGGAGCTGTTTTTT. It encodes CASSQDSPRRGTGELFF.

Remarks on this clone: The junction shows a germline mismatch at one end, possibly a read error. The V gene is TRBV7-7, the J gene TRBJ2-2; D is perhaps TRBD2 (5 bases). The germline V gene has CDR1 SSHAT and CDR2 FNYEAQ (reference sequence). The CDR3 spans 13 residues. CDR3 region: CASKEVNTGELFF. For the CDR3, the DNA is TGTGCTAGCAAGGAGGTTAACACCGGGGAGCTGTTTTTT.

The genes are TRBV2 and TRBJ1-2; D is ambiguous. The CDR3 has 14 amino acids. Per germline, CDR1 SNHLY and CDR2 FYNNEI. V lost 4 bases, J lost 8 bases, and 17 bases lay in between. The CDR3 DNA sequence: TGTGCCAGCAGTGGGGTACAGTTTGAGCTGGGCTACACCTTC. Protein: CASSGVQFELGYTF.

The J gene is TRBJ2-1, the V gene TRBV11-2; D perhaps matches TRBD1 (6 bases). V lost 10 bases, J lost 0 bases, and 16 bases lay in between. The CDR3 totals 15 residues. The germline gives CDR1 SGHAT, CDR2 FQNNGV. The CDR3 coding sequence is TGTGCCACCTTGGACAGTCTCTACTCCTACAATGAGCAGTTCTTC. This sequence encodes CATLDSLYSYNEQFF. The variable domain in full, completed from reference TRBV11-2 and TRBJ2-1, reads EAGVAQSPRYKIIEKRQSVAFWCNPISGHATLYWYQQILGQGPKLLIQFQNNGVVDDSQLPKDRFSAERLKGVDSTLKIQPAKLEDSAVYLCATLDSLYSYNEQFFGPGTRLTVL.

The V gene is TRBV6-5, the J gene TRBJ1-1, with 8 bases fitting TRBD1. CDR1 MNHEY and CDR2 SVGAGI come from the germline V gene. V dropped 7 bases and J dropped 4; count of bases not matched to a gene: 5. This CDR3 has 13 residues. Written as DNA, the CDR3 is TGTGCCAGCAAGGCAGGGGGCATCACTGAAGCTTTCTTT. Its translation: CASKAGGITEAFF.

J is TRBJ2-3 and V is TRBV7-2; possibly TRBD1 for D (5 bases). This CDR3 is 12 amino acids long. Trimming removed 3 bases at V and 5 bases at J, with 6 bases between. Germline CDR1 and CDR2: SGHTA and FQGNSA. The CDR3 loop reads CASSLTEDTQYF. The CDR3 coding sequence is TGTGCCAGCAGCTTGACAGAAGATACGCAGTATTTT. Combining the CDR3 with reference TRBV7-2 and TRBJ2-3 gives the whole variable domain GAGVSQSPSNKVTEKGKDVELRCDPISGHTALYWYRQSLGQGLEFLIYFQGNSAPDKSGLPSDRFSAERTGGSVSTLTIQRTQQEDSAVYLCASSLTEDTQYFGPGTRLTVL.

V usage is TRBV6-5 and J usage is TRBJ2-7; no reliable D call. The germline gives CDR1 MNHEY, CDR2 SVGAGI. V lost 0 bases and J 4 bases, leaving 7 bases between the germline ends. This CDR3 is built from 13 residues. In DNA form, the CDR3 reads TGTGCCAGCAGTTACTCGTCAGTTTACGAGCAGTACTTC. Translated: CASSYSSVYEQYF.

The V gene is TRBV7-9, the J gene TRBJ1-1; a possible D gene is TRBD1 (5 bases). The V end was cut by 2 bases, the J end by 13 bases, with 14 bases between. Germline V gene lookup returns CDR1 SEHNR and CDR2 FQNEAQ (reference sequence). CDR3 length equals 12 residues. CDR3 nucleotide sequence: TGTGCCAGCAGCTTATCCGCCGGGGACTTTTTCTTT. It translates to CASSLSAGDFFF. The full variable domain, rest sourced from reference TRBV7-9 and TRBJ1-1, is DTGVSQNPRHKITKRGQNVTFRCDPISEHNRLYWYRQTLGQGPEFLTYFQNEAQLEKSRLLSDRFSAERPKGSFSTLEIQRTEQGDSAMYLCASSLSAGDFFFGQGTRLTVV.

The rearrangement uses TRBV19 and TRBJ1-4; TRBD1 aligns across 8 bases. The CDR3 spans 18 residues. With V trimmed by 0 bases and J by 6 bases, 12 bases remained unmatched. From germline, CDR1 is LNHDA and CDR2 SQIVND (reference sequence). CDR3 bases: TGTGCCAGTAGTATAGACCTATTTCTAGCGGACAGGGATGAAAAACTGTTTTTT. Translated, it gives CASSIDLFLADRDEKLFF.

The chain couples TRBV7-6 to TRBJ2-3; no clear D gene. This CDR3 is built from 12 residues. CDR1 is SGHVS, CDR2 FNYEAQ, per germline. Trimming stripped 1 base from V and 6 bases from J, with 5 bases between. CDR3 nucleotides: TGTGCCAGCAGCTTAGTCAGGGATACGCAGTATTTT. This encodes CASSLVRDTQYF.

The V and J genes are TRBV7-6 and TRBJ2-3; tentatively, D is TRBD2 (6 bases). There are 15 residues in the CDR3. Germline V lookup: CDR1 SGHVS, CDR2 FNYEAQ. The V gene lost 5 bases and the J gene lost 5 bases, with 17 bases spanning the gap. CDR3 region: CASSAGWGVRDTQYF. The CDR3 DNA reads as TGTGCCAGCAGCGCCGGGTGGGGGGTTAGAGATACGCAGTATTTT.

The chain employs TRBV4-1 and TRBJ1-4, with TRBD1 as a possible D gene (5 bases). CDR3 length equals 15 residues. Germline assignment: CDR1 MGHRA and CDR2 YSYEKL. Trimming stripped 3 bases from V and 8 bases from J, with 16 bases between. The CDR3 nucleotides are TGCGCCAGCAGCCATCGACAGACTTCGAGGGAAAAACTGTTTTTT. It yields the protein CASSHRQTSREKLFF.

The rearrangement joins TRBV4-1 to TRBJ2-7; 8 bases match TRBD2. The V gene's germline CDR1 is MGHRA and CDR2 YSYEKL. V shed 4 bases and J 2 bases; nucleotides not matched to a gene: 7. The CDR3 extends over 15 amino acids. The CDR3 DNA follows: TGCGCCAGCAGCCCTCAGCGGGGGCCCGCCTACGAGCAGTACTTC. This sequence encodes CASSPQRGPAYEQYF.

The chain links TRBV30 to TRBJ1-2; no firm D call. V gave up 0 bases and J gave up 6 bases, with 11 bases separating them. Germline V lookup: CDR1 GTSNPN, CDR2 SVGIG (reference sequence). The CDR3 covers 13 residues. The CDR3 protein is CAWSVSPADGYTF. The CDR3 nucleotides are TGTGCCTGGAGTGTAAGCCCCGCTGATGGCTACACCTTC. The complete variable domain, with remaining parts taken from reference TRBV30 and TRBJ1-2, reads SQTIHQWPATLVQPVGSPLSLECTVEGTSNPNLYWYRQAAGRGLQLLFYSVGIGQISSEVPQNLSASRPQDRQFILSSKKLLLSDSGFYLCAWSVSPADGYTFGSGTRLTVV.

The chain recombines TRBV7-9 with TRBJ1-1, with 8 bases fitting TRBD1. V lost 10 bases, J lost 2 bases, and 3 bases stayed unmatched. The CDR3 contains 12 residues. The germline V gene encodes CDR1 SEHNR and CDR2 FQNEAQ (reference sequence). The CDR3 nucleotides are TGTGCCACCGGACAGGGAAACACTGAAGCTTTCTTT. Translating gives CATGQGNTEAFF.

The chain has TRBV12-5 and TRBJ2-1, with 14 nucleotides matching TRBD2. Germline CDR1 is LGHNT and CDR2 is FRNRAP. This CDR3 comprises 21 residues. Trimming took 2 bases from V and 0 from J; bases not matched to a gene: 12. CDR3 sequence reads: CASGLPDPGLAGESSYNEQFF. The CDR3 DNA reads as TGTGCTAGTGGTTTGCCCGACCCGGGACTAGCGGGGGAGAGCTCCTACAATGAGCAGTTCTTC.

This clone appeared a single time. The chain is built from TRBV7-9 and TRBJ2-1, with 14 bases lining up with TRBD2. With 6 bases clipped from V and 0 bases from J, the junction kept 1 base outside the gene matches. Per germline, CDR1 SEHNR and CDR2 FQNEAQ (reference sequence). This CDR3 contains 16 residues. CDR3 nucleotide sequence: TGTGCCAGCAGGACTAGCGGGGGGGCCTCCTACAATGAGCAGTTCTTC. This encodes CASRTSGGASYNEQFF.

This clone was seen a handful of times. The chain joins TRBV7-9 to TRBJ1-1; 7 positions match TRBD1. In germline, CDR1 is SEHNR, CDR2 FQNEAQ (reference sequence). V lost 3 bases and J lost 6; bases outside the gene matches: 1. The CDR3 contains 12 residues. The CDR3: CASSFGTAEAFF. The DNA for the CDR3 is TGTGCCAGCAGCTTCGGGACAGCTGAAGCTTTCTTT.

This chain uses TRBV5-6 with TRBJ2-7; 9 bases line up with TRBD1. The CDR3 covers 15 residues. V lost 1 base to trimming and J lost 4 bases; unmatched junction nucleotides: 6. CDR1 and CDR2 from the germline V gene are SGHDT and YYEEEE. The CDR3 here is CASSLWDRDPYEQYF. The CDR3 DNA reads as TGTGCCAGCAGCTTGTGGGACAGGGATCCGTACGAGCAGTACTTC.